This TCR beta chain came from a study of T-cell memory formation after mild COVID-19. Germline loops: CDR1 LGHDT, CDR2 YNNKEL (reference sequence). With 6 bases clipped from V and 0 bases from J, the junction kept 4 bases outside the gene matches. This CDR3 has 14 residues. TCRdb re-analysed the 5' RACE reads in MiXCR, keeping a single row per CDR3 protein. Of about 430,000 distinct CDR3 sequences listed, 24% are singletons. General observations from the study: Day 15 to 85 contracting clones showed balanced CD4/CD8; later expanders leaned CD4+. A subset of responding clones appeared in pre-infection memory, suggesting cross-reactive memory joined.

Worth noting for this clonotype: What it binds is unknown.

The sample was PBMCs or a T cell subset sorted from them (not recorded which). This sequence originates from an adult woman who had mild COVID-19 (a few samples of this study predate the infection). Cell type and time point are not known. This chain connects TRBV3-1 to TRBJ2-7; 8 nucleotides agree with TRBD2. DNA of the CDR3: TGTGCCAGCAGTCGAGCGGGGGCCTCCTACGAGCAGTACTTC. As protein: CASSRAGASYEQYF.